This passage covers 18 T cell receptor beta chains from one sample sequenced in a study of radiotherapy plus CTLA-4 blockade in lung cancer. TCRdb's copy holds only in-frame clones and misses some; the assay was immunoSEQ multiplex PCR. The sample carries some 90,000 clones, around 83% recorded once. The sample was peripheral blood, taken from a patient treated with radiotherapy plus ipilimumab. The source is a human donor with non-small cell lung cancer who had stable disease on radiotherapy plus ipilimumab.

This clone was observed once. The CDR3 region is CAWKDRAEAFF. The CDR3 nucleotides are TGTGCCTGGAAGGACAGAGCCGAAGCTTTCTTT. The J gene is TRBJ1-1, the V gene TRBV30; maybe TRBD1 (6 bases). Germline CDR1 GTSNPN, CDR2 SVGIG (reference sequence). CDR3 length: 11 amino acids. The germline V and J ends were trimmed by 4 bases and 8 bases, with 11 bases remaining between them.

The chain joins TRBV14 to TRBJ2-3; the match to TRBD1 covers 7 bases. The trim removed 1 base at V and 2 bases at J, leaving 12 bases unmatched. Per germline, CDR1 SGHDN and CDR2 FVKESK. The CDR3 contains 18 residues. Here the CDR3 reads CASSQVRITGTVTDTQYF. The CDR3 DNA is TGTGCCAGCAGCCAAGTTCGTATCACAGGGACAGTCACAGATACGCAGTATTTT.

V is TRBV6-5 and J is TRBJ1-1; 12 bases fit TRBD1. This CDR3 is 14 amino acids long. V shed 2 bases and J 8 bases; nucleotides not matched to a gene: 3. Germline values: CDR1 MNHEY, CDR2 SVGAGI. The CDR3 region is CASSYPGTGGEAFF. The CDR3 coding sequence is TGTGCCAGCAGTTACCCGGGGACAGGGGGCGAAGCTTTCTTT.

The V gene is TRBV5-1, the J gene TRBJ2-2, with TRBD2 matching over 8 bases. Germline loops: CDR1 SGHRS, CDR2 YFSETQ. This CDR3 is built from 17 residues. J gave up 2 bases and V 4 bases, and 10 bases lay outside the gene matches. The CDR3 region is CASSGTSGGTNTGELFF. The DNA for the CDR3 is TGCGCCAGCAGCGGAACTTCGGGGGGGACTAACACCGGGGAGCTGTTTTTT.

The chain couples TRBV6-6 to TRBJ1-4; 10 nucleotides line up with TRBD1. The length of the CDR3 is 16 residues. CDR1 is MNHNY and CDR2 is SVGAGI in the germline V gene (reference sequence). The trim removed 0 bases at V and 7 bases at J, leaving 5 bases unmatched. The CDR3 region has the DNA TGTGCCAGCAGTTACTCGACAGGGGGCGCGGGTGAAAAACTGTTTTTT. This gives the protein CASSYSTGGAGEKLFF.

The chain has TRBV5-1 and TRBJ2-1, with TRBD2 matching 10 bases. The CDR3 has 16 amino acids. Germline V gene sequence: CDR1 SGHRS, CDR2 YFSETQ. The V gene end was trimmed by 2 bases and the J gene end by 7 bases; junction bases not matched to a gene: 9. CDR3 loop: CASSFPPSGSGNEQFF. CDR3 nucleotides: TGCGCCAGCAGCTTCCCTCCTAGCGGGAGTGGGAATGAGCAGTTCTTC.

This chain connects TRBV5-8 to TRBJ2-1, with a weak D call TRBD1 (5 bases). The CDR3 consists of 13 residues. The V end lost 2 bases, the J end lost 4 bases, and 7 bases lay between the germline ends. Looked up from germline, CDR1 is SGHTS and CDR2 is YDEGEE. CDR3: CASSFGQYNEQFF. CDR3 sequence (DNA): TGTGCCAGCAGCTTCGGACAATACAATGAGCAGTTCTTC.

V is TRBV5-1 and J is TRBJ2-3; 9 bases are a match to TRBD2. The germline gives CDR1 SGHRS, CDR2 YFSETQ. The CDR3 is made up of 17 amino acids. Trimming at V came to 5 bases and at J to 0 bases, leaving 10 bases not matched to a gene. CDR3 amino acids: CASSSTSGVPSTDTQYF. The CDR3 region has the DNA TGCGCCAGCAGTTCGACTAGCGGAGTACCTAGCACAGATACGCAGTATTTT.

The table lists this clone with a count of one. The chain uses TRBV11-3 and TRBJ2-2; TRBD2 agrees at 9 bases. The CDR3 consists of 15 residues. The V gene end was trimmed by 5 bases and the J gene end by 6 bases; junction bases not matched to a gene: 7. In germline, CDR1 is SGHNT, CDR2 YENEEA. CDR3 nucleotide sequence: TGTGCCAGCAGCCCACTAGCGGGCAGCCCCGGGGAGCTGTTTTTT. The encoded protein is CASSPLAGSPGELFF.

CDR3: CASSPNHLPSLTNYGYTF. As DNA, the CDR3 is TGTGCCAGCTCACCCAATCATCTACCAAGCCTAACTAACTATGGCTACACCTTC. The gene calls are TRBV18 and TRBJ1-2; D is uncertain. Trimming pared 3 bases from V and 0 bases from J, leaving 20 bases between. The CDR3 loop spans 18 amino acids. Germline CDR1 KGHSH, CDR2 LQKENI. The full variable domain, in which reference TRBV18 and TRBJ1-2 provide the parts outside the CDR3, is NAGVMQNPRHLVRRRGQEARLRCSPMKGHSHVYWYRQLPEEGLKFMVYLQKENIIDESGMPKERFSAEFPKEGPSILRIQQVVRGDSAAYFCASSPNHLPSLTNYGYTFGSGTRLTVV.

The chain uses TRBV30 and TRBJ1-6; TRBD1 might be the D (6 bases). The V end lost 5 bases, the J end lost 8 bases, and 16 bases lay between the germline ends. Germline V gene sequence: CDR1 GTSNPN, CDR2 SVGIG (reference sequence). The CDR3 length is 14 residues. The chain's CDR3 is CAWETTGSDSPLHF. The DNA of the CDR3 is TGTGCCTGGGAAACCACAGGGTCGGATTCACCCCTCCACTTT.

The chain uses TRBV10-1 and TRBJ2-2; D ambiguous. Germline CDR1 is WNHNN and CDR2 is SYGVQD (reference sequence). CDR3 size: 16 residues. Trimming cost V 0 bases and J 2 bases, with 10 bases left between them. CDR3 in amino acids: CASSESSIHNTGELFF. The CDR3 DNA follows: TGCGCCAGCAGTGAGTCATCCATCCATAACACCGGGGAGCTGTTTTTT.

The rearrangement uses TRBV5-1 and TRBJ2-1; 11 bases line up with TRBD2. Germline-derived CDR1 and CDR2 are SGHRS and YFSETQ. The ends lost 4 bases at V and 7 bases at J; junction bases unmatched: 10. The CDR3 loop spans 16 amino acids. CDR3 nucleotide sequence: TGCGCCAGCAGCCGTACTAGCGGGAGCTTCCCTAATGAGCAGTTCTTC. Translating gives CASSRTSGSFPNEQFF.

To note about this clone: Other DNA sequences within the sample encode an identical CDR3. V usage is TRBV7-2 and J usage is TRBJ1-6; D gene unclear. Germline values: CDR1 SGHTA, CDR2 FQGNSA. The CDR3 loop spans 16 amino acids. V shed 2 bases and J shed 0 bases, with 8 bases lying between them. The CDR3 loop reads CASSLIRSSYNSPLHF. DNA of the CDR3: TGTGCCAGCAGCTTAATAAGGAGCTCCTATAATTCACCCCTCCACTTT. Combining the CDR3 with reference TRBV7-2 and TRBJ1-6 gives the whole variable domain GAGVSQSPSNKVTEKGKDVELRCDPISGHTALYWYRQSLGQGLEFLIYFQGNSAPDKSGLPSDRFSAERTGGSVSTLTIQRTQQEDSAVYLCASSLIRSSYNSPLHFGNGTRLTVT.

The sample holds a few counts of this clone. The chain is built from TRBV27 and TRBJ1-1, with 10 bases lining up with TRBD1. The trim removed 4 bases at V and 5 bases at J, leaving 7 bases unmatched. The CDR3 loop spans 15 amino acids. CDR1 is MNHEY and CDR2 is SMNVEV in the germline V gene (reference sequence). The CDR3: CASSYLGTGATEAFF. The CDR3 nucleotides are TGTGCCAGCAGTTATTTAGGGACAGGGGCTACTGAAGCTTTCTTT.

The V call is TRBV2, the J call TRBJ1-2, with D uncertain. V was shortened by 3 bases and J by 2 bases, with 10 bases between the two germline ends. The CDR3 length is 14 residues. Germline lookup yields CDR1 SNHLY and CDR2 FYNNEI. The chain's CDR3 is CASSDLQGNYGYTF. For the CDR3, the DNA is TGTGCCAGCAGTGATTTGCAAGGGAACTATGGCTACACCTTC.

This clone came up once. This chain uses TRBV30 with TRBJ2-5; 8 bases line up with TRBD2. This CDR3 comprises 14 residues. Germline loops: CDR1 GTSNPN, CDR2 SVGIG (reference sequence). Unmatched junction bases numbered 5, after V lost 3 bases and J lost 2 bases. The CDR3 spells CAWRLAGRQETQYF. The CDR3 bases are TGTGCCTGGAGATTAGCGGGGAGACAAGAGACCCAGTACTTC.

The CDR3 region is CAWSQLATFGEQYF. CDR3 nucleotides: TGTGCCTGGAGTCAACTAGCAACTTTTGGGGAGCAGTACTTC. This chain connects TRBV30 to TRBJ2-7; D might be TRBD2 (6 bases). This CDR3 is 14 amino acids long. Germline V gene lookup returns CDR1 GTSNPN and CDR2 SVGIG (reference sequence). V gave up 2 bases and J gave up 7 bases, with 18 bases separating them.